The 20 T cell receptor beta chains listed next were all sequenced from one sample in a study of CD4 T cells in relation to SARS-CoV-2 and coronaviruses. Before the COVID-19 pandemic, during about 2011-2018, CD4+ T cells were taken from unexposed donors. Isolation of CD4+ T cells took place after roughly nine days in culture. The table came from immunoSEQ multiplex PCR; TCRdb's copy has only in-frame clones and leaves some out. The table has 21,000 or so clones, around 76% seen once. Their antigen targets remain unknown. The specimen was CD4+ T cells from PBMCs, cultured in vitro. The receptors derive from a human donor in good health.

The chain employs TRBV5-1 and TRBJ2-1; D call uncertain. Between the trimmed V and J ends, which lost 1 base and 8 bases, there was a span of 7 bases. The CDR3 is 12 amino acids. Germline values: CDR1 SGHRS, CDR2 YFSETQ. This CDR3 is CASSLLGYEQFF. CDR3 coding DNA: TGCGCCAGCAGCTTGCTGGGCTATGAGCAGTTCTTC.

The chain couples TRBV11-2 to TRBJ1-2; D not resolved. There are 13 residues in the CDR3. V was shortened by 0 bases and J by 4 bases, with 6 bases between the two germline ends. Germline V gene data show CDR1 as SGHAT and CDR2 as FQNNGV. CDR3 region: CASSLDRSYGYTF. The CDR3 DNA reads as TGTGCCAGCAGCTTAGATCGCAGCTATGGCTACACCTTC.

The rearrangement joins TRBV11-3 to TRBJ2-1; either TRBD1 or TRBD2 may fit D (6 bases each). The CDR3 spans 14 residues. V was cut by 0 bases and J by 9 bases, with 12 bases left in between. The germline V gene encodes CDR1 SGHNT and CDR2 YENEEA. CDR3 amino acids: CASSLDTRGGEQFF. CDR3 bases: TGTGCCAGCAGCTTAGATACCAGGGGAGGTGAGCAGTTCTTC. The variable domain in full, with the rest retrieved from reference TRBV11-3 and TRBJ2-1, is EAGVVQSPRYKIIEKKQPVAFWCNPISGHNTLYWYLQNLGQGPELLIRYENEEAVDDSQLPKDRFSAERLKGVDSTLKIQPAELGDSAVYLCASSLDTRGGEQFFGPGTRLTVL.

The chain carries TRBV20-1 and TRBJ2-3, with D perhaps TRBD2 (6 bases). Germline values: CDR1 DFQATT, CDR2 SNEGSKA (reference sequence). V was shortened by 3 bases and J by 6 bases, with 19 bases between the two germline ends. CDR3 length: 15 amino acids. Written as DNA, the CDR3 is TGCAGTGCTAGTCCTGTAAGGGAGGCGAGGGATACGCAGTATTTT. It codes for CSASPVREARDTQYF.

The chain has TRBV4-2 and TRBJ1-1; D possibly corresponds to TRBD1 (5 bases). CDR3 length equals 14 residues. Trimming removed 2 bases from V and 5 bases from J, with 12 bases in between. Germline CDR1 is LGHNA and CDR2 is YNFKEQ. The CDR3 protein is CASSQYWGSTEAFF. DNA for the CDR3: TGTGCCAGCAGCCAATACTGGGGGTCGACTGAAGCTTTCTTT.

The V gene is TRBV15, the J gene TRBJ2-7; 8 bases are a match to TRBD2. Per the germline V gene, CDR1 is LNHNV and CDR2 is YYDKDF (reference sequence). The CDR3 has 15 residues. The J segment lost 0 bases and the V segment lost 8 bases, leaving 9 bases of the junction unmatched. CDR3 sequence (DNA): TGTGCCACCGGCCGGGGGGGGACGAGCTCCTACGAGCAGTACTTC. Protein: CATGRGGTSSYEQYF.

The chain employs TRBV28 and TRBJ2-1; TRBD1 aligns across 8 bases. Losses at the gene ends were 6 bases for V and 0 bases for J; bases not matched to a gene: 7. Germline-derived CDR1 and CDR2 are MDHEN and SYDVKM. The CDR3 sequence is 16 residues long. As DNA, the CDR3 is TGTGCCAGCAGGGGGACCGGGACAGGCTCCTACAATGAGCAGTTCTTC. The encoded protein is CASRGTGTGSYNEQFF.

In regard to this clone: The junction and the germline gene differ at one end; a read error may be behind it. The chain couples TRBV11-2 to TRBJ2-5; D is ambiguous. CDR3 length: 11 amino acids. From germline, CDR1 is SGHAT and CDR2 FQNNGV. The CDR3 reads CASSLDEIQYF. The CDR3 DNA follows: TGTGCCAGCAGCTTAGACGAGATCCAGTACTTC.

The J gene is TRBJ2-1, the V gene TRBV3-1 (or the pseudogene TRBV3-2), with a tentative D call TRBD2 (6 bases). The CDR3 is 15 residues long. Germline CDR1 LGHDT, CDR2 YNNKEL (reference sequence). Trimming took off 0 bases at V and 5 bases at J, with 11 bases between the two ends. CDR3 DNA: TGTGCCAGCAGCCAAGATCCTAGCGCGCACAATGAGCAGTTCTTC. Protein sequence: CASSQDPSAHNEQFF.

In nucleotides, the CDR3 is TGTGCCAGCAGTGAATTCGGCAGACAAGAGACCCAGTACTTC. Amino acid sequence: CASSEFGRQETQYF. This rearrangement joins TRBV25-1 to TRBJ2-5; D is unclear. The CDR3 loop spans 14 amino acids. V was cut by 1 base and J by 2 bases, with 8 bases left in between. The germline CDR1 and CDR2 sequences are MGHDK and SYGVNS. The whole variable domain, remainder taken from reference TRBV25-1 and TRBJ2-5, is EADIYQTPRYLVIGTGKKITLECSQTMGHDKMYWYQQDPGMELHLIHYSYGVNSTEKGDLSSESTVSRIRTEHFPLTLESARPSHTSQYLCASSEFGRQETQYFGPGTRLLVL.

This clone turned up a few times. The chain recombines TRBV3-1 (or the pseudogene TRBV3-2) with TRBJ1-6; D perhaps matches TRBD1 (5 bases). Germline-derived CDR1 and CDR2 are LGHDT and YNNKEL (reference sequence). This CDR3 has 13 residues. Trimming took 4 bases from V and 10 from J, leaving 11 bases between them. For the CDR3, the DNA is TGTGCCAGCAGCCCCGACAGAAGGTCACCCCTCCACTTT. As protein: CASSPDRRSPLHF.

The chain recombines TRBV30 with TRBJ2-7; no clear D gene. This CDR3 is 12 amino acids long. Germline CDR1 reads GTSNPN; CDR2 reads SVGIG (reference sequence). Trimming removed 6 bases at V and 2 bases at J, with 11 bases between. CDR3 sequence (DNA): TGTGCCTGCCAGAGGAGAGCCTACGAGCAGTACTTC. Amino acids: CACQRRAYEQYF.

In its sample, this clone was seen a few times. This rearrangement joins TRBV7-9 to TRBJ1-1; tentatively, D is TRBD1 (6 bases). Germline assignment: CDR1 SEHNR and CDR2 FQNEAQ (reference sequence). Trimming shortened V by 1 base and J by 10 bases, and 7 bases separated the two germline ends. There are 11 residues in the CDR3. CDR3 sequence reads: CASSLEGGAFF. The CDR3 DNA follows: TGTGCCAGCAGCTTAGAGGGGGGAGCTTTCTTT.

The V gene is TRBV18, the J gene TRBJ2-5, with D uncertain. Between the trimmed V and J ends, which lost 5 bases and 4 bases, there was a span of 8 bases. Germline assignment: CDR1 KGHSH and CDR2 LQKENI. This CDR3 has 12 residues. In DNA, the CDR3 is TGTGCCAGCTCAGAAATGTCAGAGACCCAGTACTTC. Its protein is CASSEMSETQYF.

The chain employs TRBV29-1 and TRBJ1-1; D gene uncertain. Trimming left V 4 bases short and J 4 bases short, with 4 bases between. This CDR3 is built from 10 residues. Germline V lookup: CDR1 SQVTM, CDR2 ANQGSEA. CDR3 amino acids: CSVATTEAFF. The CDR3 DNA is TGCAGCGTTGCCACCACTGAAGCTTTCTTT. The whole variable domain, remainder taken from reference TRBV29-1 and TRBJ1-1, is SAVISQKPSRDICQRGTSLTIQCQVDSQVTMMFWYRQQPGQSLTLIATANQGSEATYESGFVIDKFPISRPNLTFSTLTVSNMSPEDSSIYLCSVATTEAFFGQGTRLTVV.

This clone has just a few counts. This chain joins TRBV19 and TRBJ2-7; D possibly corresponds to TRBD2 (6 bases). Trimming removed 7 bases at V and 3 bases at J, with 19 bases between. This CDR3 has 15 amino acids. Germline V lookup: CDR1 LNHDA, CDR2 SQIVND (reference sequence). DNA for the CDR3: TGTGCCAGTACTGGCCCGGGCGGGGACCGCTACGAGCAGTACTTC. Amino acids: CASTGPGGDRYEQYF.

This rearrangement joins TRBV5-1 to TRBJ2-3, with unresolved D. This CDR3 has 13 amino acids. Germline values: CDR1 SGHRS, CDR2 YFSETQ. Trimming shortened V by 4 bases and J by 5 bases, and 11 bases separated the two germline ends. The CDR3 protein is CASSPLQRDTQYF. The CDR3 region has the DNA TGCGCCAGCAGCCCCTTACAGAGAGATACGCAGTATTTT.

The V gene is TRBV2, the J gene TRBJ2-7; D is perhaps TRBD2 (6 bases). Per germline, CDR1 SNHLY and CDR2 FYNNEI. Trimming pared 7 bases from V and 6 bases from J, leaving 13 bases between. The CDR3 runs 12 residues. This CDR3 reads CASKIGGTEQYF. For the CDR3, the DNA is TGTGCCAGCAAAATTGGAGGGACCGAGCAGTACTTC.

This chain links TRBV19 with TRBJ1-4; the D is unclear. From germline, CDR1 is LNHDA and CDR2 SQIVND (reference sequence). The V gene lost 8 bases and the J gene lost 4 bases, with 17 bases spanning the gap. The CDR3 runs 15 residues. For the CDR3, the DNA is TGTGCCAGTGGACGTGGGTGGGGAATTAATGAAAAACTGTTTTTT. This gives the protein CASGRGWGINEKLFF.

This rearrangement joins TRBV20-1 to TRBJ1-5; D gene ambiguous. Trimming took off 3 bases at V and 3 bases at J, with 21 bases between the two ends. Germline V gene sequence: CDR1 DFQATT, CDR2 SNEGSKA (reference sequence). The CDR3 is 17 residues long. CDR3 DNA sequence: TGCAGTGCTAGTCCCAGCGCCCACCTCCCGAACAATCAGCCCCAGCATTTT. Its protein is CSASPSAHLPNNQPQHF.